The present T cell receptor beta chain was sequenced within a study of cytomegalovirus exposure and HLA in healthy donors. General study points: TCR sequences were mostly rare, though some public TCRs occurred in many donors. Later, an analysis found that common viral pathogens appeared to be linked with several of the most significant clusters. In a later analysis, TCR beta V- and J-gene trimming showed a link to a missense DCLRE1C variant.

The V segment lost 2 bases and the J segment 4 bases; nucleotides outside the gene matches: 7. Looked up from germline, CDR1 is GTSNPN and CDR2 is SVGIG (reference sequence). This CDR3 is 15 amino acids long. It was with 60 Vbeta and 13 Jbeta primers that the PCR ran. Original processing notes: Later analysis identified 88 million or so unique TCR beta chains, approximately 10 million shared. The method was immunoSEQ multiplex PCR; TCRdb's version includes in-frame clones alone and lacks a portion of them. V, J and clone size derive from that table, while D and trimming were established from the DNA sequence. The repertoire consists of 100,000 to 150,000 clones, with 70% to 80% occurring once and the leading ten covering 1.9%. With regard to this clone: The antigen is not known.

This sequence originates from a man in his fifties in good health and CMV-seronegative. The chain recombines TRBV30 with TRBJ2-2; TRBD2 aligns across 7 bases. The sequencing sample was made of PBMCs. CDR3 amino acids: CAWSWGGSTTGELFF. The CDR3 coding sequence is TGTGCCTGGAGTTGGGGGGGGAGTACCACCGGGGAGCTGTTTTTT. The full variable domain, rest sourced from reference TRBV30 and TRBJ2-2, is SQTIHQWPATLVQPVGSPLSLECTVEGTSNPNLYWYRQAAGRGLQLLFYSVGIGQISSEVPQNLSASRPQDRQFILSSKKLLLSDSGFYLCAWSWGGSTTGELFFGEGSRLTVL.